This TCR beta chain originates from a study of shared clonotypes between healthy human individuals. Some clones are missing from TCRdb's copy, which holds only in-frame ones; the method was immunoSEQ multiplex PCR. The data show roughly 2.2 million clones, 93% seen once. The ends were cut back, 5 bases at V and 5 bases at J, with 10 bases in the middle. The CDR3 sequence is 13 residues long. Germline loops: CDR1 SNHLY, CDR2 FYNNEI. The receptor comes from a man between 18 and 29 years old in good health. Some clones in this sample may be carry-over from other donors' samples. The source material was naive CD4+ T cells from PBMCs. Subset described: CD45RA+ positively selected. The chain has TRBV2 and TRBJ2-1; D remains unclear. The CDR3 protein is CASSPNRDNEQFF. In nucleotides, the CDR3 is TGTGCCAGCAGTCCCAACCGAGACAATGAGCAGTTCTTC.